This TCR beta chain is drawn from a study of blood T cells in healthy people across ages. V lost 0 bases and J 7 bases, leaving 10 bases between the germline ends. The germline V gene has CDR1 LGHNA and CDR2 YSLEER. This CDR3 comprises 15 residues. A second PCR, run for 7 to 11 cycles, used a sample-barcoded 5' primer plus a J-beta primer mix. Using its own MiXCR run on the 5' RACE reads, TCRdb lists one record per CDR3 protein. Here the sample spans roughly 1.9 million distinct CDR3 sequences, around 42% being singletons. Sequenced input: blood. V is TRBV4-3 and J is TRBJ1-6; D ambiguous. The origin of this receptor is a human donor in good health. The CDR3 reads CASSQDRWRNSPLHF. The CDR3 DNA reads as TGCGCCAGCAGCCAAGATCGGTGGCGGAATTCACCCCTCCACTTT.